These 7 T cell receptor beta chains originate from one sample sequenced in a study of sequential checkpoint blockade in melanoma. Treatment here: randomized to nivolumab then ipilimumab (arm A) or the reverse (arm B). Sequencing was performed with immunoSEQ multiplex PCR; in TCRdb, only in-frame clones are kept and a portion is missing. Of 15,000 to 20,000 clones in the sample, 60% to 75% were seen once. Sequences were derived from CD8+ T cells sorted from blood (inferred from file names), sampled from a patient given nivolumab and ipilimumab in sequence. These receptors all stem from a human donor with melanoma.

In its sample, this clone was seen a few times. The V call is TRBV4-3, the J call TRBJ2-1, with unresolved D. The CDR3 is 15 residues long. V lost 0 bases to trimming and J lost 0 bases, with 6 bases between them. The germline V gene has CDR1 LGHNA and CDR2 YSLEER. The DNA of the CDR3 is TGCGCCAGCAGCCAAGACACCAGCTCCTACAATGAGCAGTTCTTC. Translated, it gives CASSQDTSSYNEQFF.

This chain connects TRBV7-9 to TRBJ2-1; D is ambiguous. This CDR3 is built from 11 residues. In germline, CDR1 is SEHNR, CDR2 FQNEAQ (reference sequence). The germline V and J ends were trimmed by 6 bases and 10 bases, with 10 bases remaining between them. The DNA of the CDR3 is TGTGCCAGCAGTCTTACGCGAGAGCAGTTCTTC. The encoded protein is CASSLTREQFF.

This clone occurred a few times. The V gene is TRBV5-4, the J gene TRBJ2-7; no definite D call. The CDR3 is 15 amino acids. V was trimmed by 4 bases and J by 1 base, leaving 15 bases between them. Per the germline V gene, CDR1 is SGHNT and CDR2 is YYREEE (reference sequence). The CDR3: CASSQDHGQSYEQYF. The CDR3 coding sequence is TGTGCCAGCAGCCAAGATCATGGGCAGTCCTACGAGCAGTACTTC.

V is TRBV10-1 and J is TRBJ1-5; D is perhaps TRBD1 (5 bases). The germline V gene has CDR1 WNHNN and CDR2 SYGVQD (reference sequence). V was trimmed by 7 bases and J by 5 bases, leaving 18 bases between them. The CDR3 has 15 amino acids. In DNA form, the CDR3 reads TGCGCCAGCACCGCGCGGGGGGAACGCGATCAGCCCCAGCATTTT. Protein sequence: CASTARGERDQPQHF.

The CDR3 nucleotides are TGTGCCTGGAGTGAGGGCAGGGTAAATGAGCAGTTCTTC. It translates to CAWSEGRVNEQFF. The rearrangement joins TRBV30 to TRBJ2-1; D may be TRBD1 (5 bases). The CDR3 is 13 amino acids. CDR1 GTSNPN and CDR2 SVGIG come from the germline V gene (reference sequence). V shed 1 base and J shed 7 bases, with 11 bases lying between them.

This sequence joins TRBV9 and TRBJ2-1, with D possibly being TRBD2 (6 bases). The CDR3 totals 16 residues. Germline lookup yields CDR1 SGDLS and CDR2 YYNGEE. V shed 4 bases and J shed 8 bases, with 22 bases lying between them. The CDR3 spells CASSSRRDSSVDEQFF. The CDR3 DNA follows: TGTGCCAGCAGCTCCAGACGGGACTCTTCAGTAGATGAGCAGTTCTTC.

CDR3 DNA: TGTGCCAGCAGTTTATCCCCCTCTTATGGCTACACCTTC. It is translated as CASSLSPSYGYTF. The genes are TRBV27 and TRBJ1-2; D unclear. Deletions cut 0 bases from V and 5 bases from J, with 7 bases between. Germline CDR1 reads MNHEY; CDR2 reads SMNVEV (reference sequence). There are 13 residues in the CDR3.